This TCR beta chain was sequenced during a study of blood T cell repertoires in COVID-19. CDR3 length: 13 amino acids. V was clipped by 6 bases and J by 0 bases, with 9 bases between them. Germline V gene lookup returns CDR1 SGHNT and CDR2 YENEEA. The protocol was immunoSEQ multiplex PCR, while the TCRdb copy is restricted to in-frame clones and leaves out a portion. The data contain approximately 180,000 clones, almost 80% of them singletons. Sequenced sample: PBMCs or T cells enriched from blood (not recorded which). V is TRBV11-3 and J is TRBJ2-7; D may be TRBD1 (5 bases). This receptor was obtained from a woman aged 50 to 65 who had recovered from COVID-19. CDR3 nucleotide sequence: TGTGCCAGCAGTACTCAGGGCTCCTACGAGCAGTACTTC. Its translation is CASSTQGSYEQYF.